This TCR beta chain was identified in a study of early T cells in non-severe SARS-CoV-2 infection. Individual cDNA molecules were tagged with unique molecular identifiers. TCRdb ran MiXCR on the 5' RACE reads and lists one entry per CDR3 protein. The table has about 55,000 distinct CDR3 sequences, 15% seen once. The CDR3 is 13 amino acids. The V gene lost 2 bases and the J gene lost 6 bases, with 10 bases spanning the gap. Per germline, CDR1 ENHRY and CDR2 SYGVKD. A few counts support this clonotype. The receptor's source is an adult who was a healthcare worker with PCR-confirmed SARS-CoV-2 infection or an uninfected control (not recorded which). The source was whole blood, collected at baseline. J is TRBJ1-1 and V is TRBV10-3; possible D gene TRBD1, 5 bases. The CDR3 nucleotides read TGTGCCATCAGTGAGCAGGGAACGGCTGAAGCTTTCTTT. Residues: CAISEQGTAEAFF.